The 15 T cell receptor beta chains listed next were all sequenced from one sample in a study of cytomegalovirus exposure and HLA in healthy donors. PCR involved 60 Vbeta and 13 Jbeta primers. Profiled with immunoSEQ multiplex PCR; TCRdb holds only in-frame clones, not every one. In the table there are more than 95,000 clones, 76% of which are singletons. Specimen: PBMCs. These receptors originate from a man aged 35-49 years in good health and CMV-seropositive.

This clone was observed a few times. The chain joins TRBV19 to TRBJ1-1; D is unclear. V was shortened by 5 bases and J by 0 bases, with 7 bases between the two germline ends. This CDR3 region has 13 residues. Germline V gene lookup returns CDR1 LNHDA and CDR2 SQIVND (reference sequence). In DNA form, the CDR3 reads TGTGCCAGTAGTTGGCAGATGAACACTGAAGCTTTCTTT. This sequence encodes CASSWQMNTEAFF.

This clone has only a few counts. The J gene is TRBJ2-5, the V gene TRBV7-9; possibly TRBD2 for D (7 bases). From germline, CDR1 is SEHNR and CDR2 FQNEAQ (reference sequence). CDR3 length equals 14 residues. With 6 bases removed from V and 1 base from J, the gap between germline ends came to 12 bases. The CDR3 protein is CASSIGGVQETQYF. The CDR3 DNA follows: TGTGCCAGCAGTATAGGGGGGGTCCAAGAGACCCAGTACTTC.

The chain has TRBV29-1 and TRBJ2-2; the D is unclear. V was shortened by 6 bases and J by 4 bases, with 12 bases between the two germline ends. CDR1 is SQVTM, CDR2 ANQGSEA, per germline. This CDR3 is 13 amino acids long. The CDR3 nucleotides are TGCAGCGTAGAGGAACAACTCACCGGGGAGCTGTTTTTT. Its translation is CSVEEQLTGELFF.

The chain combines TRBV30 with TRBJ2-4; weak D call: TRBD1 (7 bases). Germline values: CDR1 GTSNPN, CDR2 SVGIG (reference sequence). The CDR3 runs to 16 residues. Trimming shortened V by 4 bases and J by 3 bases, and 19 bases separated the two germline ends. The CDR3 DNA reads TGTGCCTGGAAAAGAGGAGGAGGGGGCGACAAAAACATTCAGTACTTC. This sequence encodes CAWKRGGGGDKNIQYF.

This clone came up a few times. The chain recombines TRBV27 with TRBJ2-1; 14 bases align to TRBD2. Germline V gene data show CDR1 as MNHEY and CDR2 as SMNVEV (reference sequence). This CDR3 region has 16 residues. The junction had 7 bases not matched to a gene; V was cut back by 4 bases and J by 8 bases. DNA of the CDR3: TGTGCCAGCAGTTCTCCCGGGACTAGCGGGAGCGATGAGCAGTTCTTC. Amino acid sequence: CASSSPGTSGSDEQFF.

CDR3 protein: CASTIRTGEGYTF. CDR3 in DNA: TGTGCCAGCACAATAAGGACAGGGGAGGGCTACACCTTC. The chain employs TRBV27 and TRBJ1-2; the match to TRBD1 covers 9 bases. V gave up 7 bases and J gave up 8 bases; unmatched junction bases: 8. CDR1 is MNHEY and CDR2 is SMNVEV in the germline V gene (reference sequence). This CDR3 comprises 13 residues.

This chain uses TRBV6-1 with TRBJ1-2; 12 bases map to TRBD1. J lost 4 bases, V lost 5 bases, and 11 bases had no gene match. The CDR3 loop spans 17 amino acids. The germline V gene encodes CDR1 MNHNS and CDR2 SASEGT. The CDR3 reads CASSKGTGGALRYGYTF. Written as DNA, the CDR3 is TGTGCCAGCAGTAAAGGGACAGGGGGCGCTTTACGCTATGGCTACACCTTC.

The genes are TRBV30 and TRBJ1-3, with a possible D match to TRBD1 (5 bases). The CDR3 spans 15 residues. Germline lookup yields CDR1 GTSNPN and CDR2 SVGIG (reference sequence). V dropped 3 bases and J dropped 0 bases, with 12 bases sitting between them. CDR3 sequence (DNA): TGTGCCTGGAGCCCTACGGACAACTCTGGAAACACCATATATTTT. Its protein product is CAWSPTDNSGNTIYF.

This chain uses TRBV9 with TRBJ2-1; 7 bases are shared with TRBD2. The germline CDR1 and CDR2 sequences are SGDLS and YYNGEE. The CDR3 consists of 15 residues. With 0 bases clipped from V and 4 bases from J, the junction kept 4 bases outside the gene matches. The CDR3 sequence: CASSVAGLIYNEQFF. In DNA form, the CDR3 reads TGTGCCAGCAGCGTAGCGGGACTAATATACAATGAGCAGTTCTTC.

This chain connects TRBV6-1 to TRBJ1-4, with no clear D. Germline V CDR1 and CDR2: MNHNS, SASEGT. This CDR3 region has 14 residues. V shed 2 bases and J shed 6 bases, with 10 bases lying between them. The CDR3 DNA reads as TGTGCCAGCAGTGAAACGGGAACAGATGAAAAACTGTTTTTT. Its translation: CASSETGTDEKLFF.

This clone has just a few counts. A junction boundary mismatches the germline segment, possibly from a read error. V gene TRBV5-6 combines with J gene TRBJ2-7, with D hard to call. The CDR3 sequence is 11 residues long. CDR1 is SGHDT, CDR2 YYEEEE, per germline. The CDR3 coding sequence is TGTGCCAGCAGCTTGGCCTCCAGCGTCGTCTTC. Residues: CASSLASSVVF.

V usage is TRBV2 and J usage is TRBJ1-2; D perhaps matches TRBD1 (6 bases). CDR3 length: 14 amino acids. V shed 6 bases and J shed 7 bases, with 18 bases lying between them. In germline, CDR1 is SNHLY, CDR2 FYNNEI. The DNA of the CDR3 is TGTGCCAGCAGAAACAGGGTGGCGGGCCTTGGCTACACCTTC. Translated, it gives CASRNRVAGLGYTF.

The chain employs TRBV18 and TRBJ2-5; no clear D. Per the germline V gene, CDR1 is KGHSH and CDR2 is LQKENI. The CDR3 is 14 amino acids. Trimming stripped 1 base from V and 5 bases from J, with 11 bases between. The CDR3 DNA reads TGTGCCAGCTCACCACGAGGTTTCGGGGAGACCCAGTACTTC. This gives the protein CASSPRGFGETQYF.

The chain links TRBV11-1 to TRBJ2-7; tentatively, D is TRBD2 (6 bases). The germline gives CDR1 SGHAT, CDR2 FQDESV (reference sequence). V shed 5 bases and J shed 1 base, with 12 bases lying between them. The CDR3 consists of 14 residues. This chain's CDR3 is CASSPGESSYEQYF. The CDR3 DNA reads TGTGCCAGCAGCCCGGGAGAGTCTTCCTACGAGCAGTACTTC.

CDR3 loop: CASSRKNRSHYGYTF. The CDR3, as DNA: TGTGCCAGCAGCAGAAAAAACAGGTCCCACTATGGCTACACCTTC. This chain links TRBV21-1 with TRBJ1-2; the table gives TRBD1 as D, unverified against the DNA. TRBV21-1 is assigned pseudogene status. This CDR3 spans 15 amino acids.